Reported below is one T cell receptor beta chain. In the same sample, other DNA sequences code for this CDR3. The V segment lost 3 bases and the J segment 1 base; nucleotides outside the gene matches: 7. The CDR3 extends over 16 amino acids. The germline V gene has CDR1 MDHEN and CDR2 SYDVKM. This record comes from a study of cytomegalovirus exposure and HLA in healthy donors. Overall study: Out of about 180 million T cells, an earlier analysis found 117 million unique TCR beta sequences in total.

Researchers ran the PCR with 60 Vbeta and 13 Jbeta primers. The protocol was immunoSEQ multiplex PCR, while the TCRdb copy is restricted to in-frame clones and leaves out a portion. Among about 94,000 clones listed, roughly three fifths were seen once. The chain employs TRBV28 and TRBJ2-5; 8 nucleotides line up with TRBD2. The sequence derives from a man aged 30-40 years in good health and CMV-seronegative. Sequenced: PBMCs. The CDR3 DNA reads as TGTGCCAGCAGTTTGCGGGTGGCGGGGGGCCAAGAGACCCAGTACTTC. Its translation is CASSLRVAGGQETQYF.